Presented here are 18 T cell receptor gamma chains from one specimen sequenced in a study of γδ T cells in repeated Plasmodium falciparum infection. Flow sorting of PBMC yielded separate Vgamma9/Vdelta2+ and Vdelta2-negative gammadelta T cell populations for bulk repertoire analysis. TCRdb re-called clones from the multiplex PCR reads using CATT. The repertoire holds approximately 26,000 gamma-chain clones, with 3% as singletons. Specimen: gamma-delta T cells from blood. These receptors originate from a pool of human donors (malaria-infected and uninfected, not separated).

Details on this clone: TCRdb's protein, taken from a much larger clone, differs from this DNA's translation at residue 4, likely owing to a read error; the protein displayed comes from the DNA. This sequence joins TRGV2 and TRGJ1 or TRGJ2. No J segment appears in TCRdb, so it was assigned here by matching the sequence to germline. The CDR3 extends over 14 amino acids. The V gene's germline CDR1 is EGSNGY and CDR2 YDSYNSKV. CDR3 bases: TGTGCCACCCGGGACCTCGAGAATTATTATAAGAAACTCTTT. Translating it yields CATRDLENYYKKLF.

Of note for this clone: The translation of this DNA and the TCRdb protein of a much larger clone differ at residue 9, probably owing to a read error; the protein shown here is translated from the DNA. Additional DNA sequences in this sample encode the identical CDR3. The rearrangement links TRGV9 to TRGJ1 or TRGJ2. Matching the DNA to germline supplied the J gene, which TCRdb does not give. Germline V CDR1 and CDR2: GITISATS, ISYDGTV (reference sequence). The CDR3 covers 13 residues. V was clipped by 1 base and J by 8 bases; unmatched bases: 8. The CDR3 sequence is CALWEVRGDKKLF. CDR3 DNA: TGTGCCTTGTGGGAGGTTCGAGGTGATAAGAAACTCTTT.

This clone has a count of ten or more. A far bigger clonotype differs at one base, so this is likely a read error. Other DNA sequences of this sample code for an identical CDR3. The chain carries TRGV9 and TRGJ1 or TRGJ2. The J gene, not given by TCRdb, was assigned here from a germline match of the nucleotide sequence. The CDR3 has 14 residues. V lost 4 bases, J lost 3 bases, and 9 bases stayed unmatched. In germline, CDR1 is GITISATS, CDR2 ISYDGTV (reference sequence). As DNA, the CDR3 is TGTGCCTTGTGGGAAGGGGCTAGTTATTATAAGAAACTCTTT. It is translated as CALWEGASYYKKLF.

Relative to its sample, this clone is medium-sized. This CDR3 is also generated by other DNA sequences in the sample. V and J are TRGV9 and TRGJ1 or TRGJ2. Trimming took 4 bases from V and 6 from J; bases not matched to a gene: 12. CDR1 is GITISATS and CDR2 is ISYDGTV in the germline V gene (reference sequence). This CDR3 spans 14 amino acids. The chain's CDR3 is CALWDHLQAYKKLF. The CDR3 region has the DNA TGTGCCTTGTGGGACCACCTCCAGGCTTATAAGAAACTCTTT.

This clone came up many times. TCRdb has a much larger clone's protein, which differs at residue 4 from the translation of this DNA, likely because of a read error; what is shown is the protein translated from the DNA. The V and J genes are TRGV3 and TRGJ1 or TRGJ2. TCRdb records no J gene; here it was assigned by comparing the DNA to germline. The CDR3 has 11 amino acids. The junction had 6 bases not matched to a gene; V was cut back by 9 bases and J by 4 bases. Germline CDR1 VTNTFY, CDR2 YDVSTARD (reference sequence). DNA of the CDR3: TGTGCCACCCGGGGGTATTATAAGAAACTCTTT. It specifies CATRGYYKKLF.

Many counts were recorded for this clone. TCRdb attributes to this sequence the protein of a much larger clone, which differs from the DNA translation at residue 12; a read error is likely, and the protein displayed is translated from the DNA. The rearrangement joins TRGV9 to TRGJP. The CDR3 loop spans 17 amino acids. From germline, CDR1 is GITISATS and CDR2 ISYDGTV (reference sequence). The CDR3 coding sequence is TGTGCCTTGTGGGAGGTCGAGCAAGAGTTGGGCAGAAAAATCAAGGTATTT. As protein: CALWEVEQELGRKIKVF.

This clone was recorded a few times. The protein in TCRdb stems from a much larger clone and differs at residue 6 from this DNA's translation, likely a read error; here the protein is translated from the DNA. CDR3 protein: CALWEALFLLGKKIKVF. The DNA for the CDR3 is TGTGCCTTGTGGGAGGCGCTGTTTTTGTTGGGCAAAAAAATCAAGGTATTT. The V call is TRGV9, the J call TRGJP. TCRdb lists no J gene, so it was determined here by aligning the DNA to germline. The CDR3 sequence is 17 residues long. V trimming: 2 bases; J trimming: 9 bases; junction bases outside the gene matches: 10. The germline V gene has CDR1 GITISATS and CDR2 ISYDGTV (reference sequence).

There are a few counts of this clone. This DNA's translation differs at residue 11 from TCRdb's protein, which comes from a much larger clone; a read error is likely, and the protein shown is translated from the DNA. The rearrangement joins TRGV2 to TRGJP1. Matching the DNA to germline supplied the J gene, which TCRdb does not give. Germline V gives CDR1 EGSNGY, CDR2 YDSYNSKV. The CDR3 length is 18 residues. V lost 8 bases, J lost 3 bases, and 21 bases stayed unmatched. The CDR3 DNA reads as TGTGCCACCTCCCAGATGGCTCTTAAATATGCCACTGGTTGGTTCAAGATATTT. Protein product: CATSQMALKYATGWFKIF.

On this clone itself: The TCRdb protein, from a much larger clone, departs from this DNA's translation at residue 5, likely by read error; the protein shown derives from the DNA. The chain combines TRGV9 with TRGJP1. Matching the DNA to germline supplied the J gene, which TCRdb does not give. Germline V lookup: CDR1 GITISATS, CDR2 ISYDGTV (reference sequence). The CDR3 is made up of 14 amino acids. The CDR3 is CALWGVQSGWFKIF. The CDR3 DNA follows: TGTGCCTTGTGGGGGGTGCAATCTGGTTGGTTCAAGATATTT.

At least ten counts were recorded for this clone. Since a much larger clone is just one base distant, this may be a read error. The rearrangement joins TRGV2 to TRGJ1 or TRGJ2. CDR1 EGSNGY and CDR2 YDSYNSKV come from the germline V gene. The CDR3 covers 13 residues. As DNA, the CDR3 is TGTGCCACCTGGGACGGGACCAGGGGCCAGTTGGTCTTT. Encoded protein: CATWDGTRGQLVF.

Ten or more counts support this clone. The translation of this DNA and the TCRdb protein of a much larger clone differ at residue 2, probably owing to a read error; the protein shown here is translated from the DNA. The chain employs TRGV2 and TRGJ1 or TRGJ2. The J gene, absent from TCRdb, was called here by matching the DNA to germline. The CDR3 has 11 amino acids. The germline gives CDR1 EGSNGY, CDR2 YDSYNSKV. CDR3 DNA sequence: TGTACCACCTGGGACGGGCGGAAGAAACTCTTT. It specifies CTTWDGRKKLF.

This chain joins TRGV8 and TRGJ1 or TRGJ2. As TCRdb names no J gene, one was assigned here on the basis of a DNA match to germline. The germline V gene has CDR1 VENAVY and CDR2 YDSYNSRV. The length of the CDR3 is 35 residues. The CDR3 loop is CASTGKSLKFILENLIERDSGVYYRATWEDYKKLF. For the CDR3, the DNA is TGTGCAAGCACAGGGAAGAGCCTTAAATTTATACTGGAAAATCTAATTGAACGTGACTCTGGGGTCTATTACCGTGCCACCTGGGAGGATTATAAGAAACTCTTT.

This clone was seen more than once but under ten times. The protein TCRdb lists belongs to a much larger clone and differs from this DNA's translation at residue 9, which points to a read error; the protein shown is made from the DNA. The chain combines TRGV9 with TRGJ1 or TRGJ2. Assignment of the J gene here rests on matching the DNA to germline, because TCRdb gives none. The V gene's germline CDR1 is GITISATS and CDR2 ISYDGTV (reference sequence). This CDR3 is 13 amino acids long. Trimming cost V 3 bases and J 8 bases; bases outside gene matches: 10. CDR3 protein: CALWEYRYDKKLF. The DNA for the CDR3 is TGTGCCTTGTGGGAGTATCGCTATGATAAGAAACTCTTT.

This clone occurred many times. For this DNA, TCRdb reports the protein of a much larger clone, which diverges at residue 4, most likely from a read error; the protein presented here is translated directly from the DNA. Here the CDR3 reads CALRELKLGKKIKVF. CDR3 coding DNA: TGTGCCTTGCGGGAGTTAAAGTTGGGCAAAAAAATCAAGGTATTT. This sequence joins TRGV9 and TRGJP. TCRdb leaves out the J gene; it was filled in here by matching the DNA to germline. There are 15 residues in the CDR3. Germline values: CDR1 GITISATS, CDR2 ISYDGTV (reference sequence).

A note on this clone: A far more abundant clone sits one base away, making this likely a read error. This same CDR3 is encoded by further DNA sequences in the sample. This chain uses TRGV9 with TRGJ1 or TRGJ2. TCRdb carries no J gene annotation; the J gene was assigned here by matching the DNA with germline. This CDR3 has 14 amino acids. Germline loops: CDR1 GITISATS, CDR2 ISYDGTV (reference sequence). The J segment lost 4 bases and the V segment lost 3 bases, leaving 9 bases of the junction unmatched. The CDR3: CALWETQDYYKKLF. The CDR3 DNA is TGTGCCTTGTGGGAGACCCAGGACTATTATAAGAAACTCTTT.

In its sample, this clone was seen a few times. The protein recorded in TCRdb matches a much larger clone and deviates from this DNA's translation at residue 6, suggesting a read error; the protein here is obtained by translating the DNA. The CDR3 sequence: CATWDEPRRYKKLF. In DNA form, the CDR3 reads TGTGCCACCTGGGATGAGCCTCGTCGTTATAAGAAACTCTTT. The chain links TRGV4 to TRGJ1 or TRGJ2. The J gene is absent in TCRdb and was assigned here via DNA matching to germline. The germline V gene encodes CDR1 EGSTGY and CDR2 YDSYTSSV. With 2 bases clipped from V and 6 bases from J, the junction kept 10 bases outside the gene matches. This CDR3 is 14 amino acids long.

For this clone: The amino acid sequence in TCRdb belongs to a much larger clone and departs from this DNA's translation at residue 10, likely a sequencing read error; the sequence shown is translated from the DNA. The chain couples TRGV9 to TRGJP. TCRdb leaves out the J gene; it was filled in here by matching the DNA to germline. Germline V gives CDR1 GITISATS, CDR2 ISYDGTV (reference sequence). This CDR3 is 17 amino acids long. CDR3 loop: CALWEVHQEFGKKIKVF. DNA for the CDR3: TGTGCCTTGTGGGAGGTCCATCAAGAGTTTGGCAAAAAAATCAAGGTATTT.

This clone was counted at least ten times. The protein in TCRdb stems from a much larger clone and differs at residue 4 from this DNA's translation, likely a read error; here the protein is translated from the DNA. The chain recombines TRGV9 with TRGJP. Germline lookup yields CDR1 GITISATS and CDR2 ISYDGTV (reference sequence). This CDR3 comprises 16 residues. CDR3 DNA sequence: TGTGCCTTGCGGGAGGTGCTCGAGTTGGGCAAAAAAATCAAGGTATTT. Amino acid sequence: CALREVLELGKKIKVF.